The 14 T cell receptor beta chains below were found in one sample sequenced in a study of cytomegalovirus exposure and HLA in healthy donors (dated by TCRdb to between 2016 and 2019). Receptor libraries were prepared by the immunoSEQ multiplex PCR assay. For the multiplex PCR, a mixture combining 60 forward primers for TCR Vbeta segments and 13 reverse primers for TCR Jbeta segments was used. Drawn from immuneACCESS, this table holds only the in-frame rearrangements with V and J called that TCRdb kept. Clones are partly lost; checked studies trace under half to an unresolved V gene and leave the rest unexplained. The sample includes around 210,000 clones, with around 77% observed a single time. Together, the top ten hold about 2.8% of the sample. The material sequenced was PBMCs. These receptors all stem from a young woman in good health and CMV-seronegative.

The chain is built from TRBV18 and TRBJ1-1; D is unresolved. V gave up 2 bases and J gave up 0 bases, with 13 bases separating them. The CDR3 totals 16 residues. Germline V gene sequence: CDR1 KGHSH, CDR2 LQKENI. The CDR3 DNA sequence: TGTGCCAGCTCACCAGCGGCCCCCGGGGTGAACACTGAAGCTTTCTTT. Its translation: CASSPAAPGVNTEAFF.

The CDR3 coding sequence is TGTGCCAGCAGTCGACTAGCGGATAATGAGCAGTTCTTC. Translated, it gives CASSRLADNEQFF. V is TRBV16 and J is TRBJ2-1; TRBD2 agrees at 9 bases. Germline loops: CDR1 KGHSY, CDR2 FQNENV. This CDR3 spans 13 amino acids. The trim removed 6 bases at V and 7 bases at J, leaving 4 bases unmatched.

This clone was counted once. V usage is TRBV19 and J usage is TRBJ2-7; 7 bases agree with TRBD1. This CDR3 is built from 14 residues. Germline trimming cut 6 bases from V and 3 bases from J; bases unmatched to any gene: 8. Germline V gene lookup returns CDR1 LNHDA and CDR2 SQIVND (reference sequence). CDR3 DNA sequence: TGTGCCAGTAGCTTAAGACAGGGAGTCTACGAGCAGTACTTC. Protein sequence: CASSLRQGVYEQYF. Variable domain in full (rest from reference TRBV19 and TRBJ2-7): DGGITQSPKYLFRKEGQNVTLSCEQNLNHDAMYWYRQDPGQGLRLIYYSQIVNDFQKGDIAEGYSVSREKKESFPLTVTSAQKNPTAFYLCASSLRQGVYEQYFGPGTRLTVT.

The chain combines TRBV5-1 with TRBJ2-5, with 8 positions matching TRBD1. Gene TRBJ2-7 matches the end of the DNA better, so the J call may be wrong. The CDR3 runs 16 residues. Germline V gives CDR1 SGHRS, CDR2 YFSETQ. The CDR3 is CASSRTGTGTSYEQYF. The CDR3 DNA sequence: TGCGCCAGCAGCCGGACCGGGACAGGAACTTCCTACGAGCAGTACTTC.

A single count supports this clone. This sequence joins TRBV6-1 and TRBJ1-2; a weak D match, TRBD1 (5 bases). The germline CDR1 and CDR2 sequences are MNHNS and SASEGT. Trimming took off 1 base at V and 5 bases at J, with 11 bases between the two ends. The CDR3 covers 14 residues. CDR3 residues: CASSEGVGPYGYTF. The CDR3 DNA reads TGTGCCAGCAGTGAAGGGGTGGGGCCGTATGGCTACACCTTC.

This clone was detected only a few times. The CDR3 loop reads CASSRGQGADGYTF. DNA of the CDR3: TGTGCCAGCAGTAGGGGACAGGGGGCTGACGGCTACACCTTC. This chain uses TRBV28 with TRBJ1-2; the match to TRBD1 covers 12 bases. There are 14 residues in the CDR3. J lost 8 bases, V lost 5 bases, and 6 bases had no gene match. CDR1 and CDR2 (germline): MDHEN, SYDVKM.

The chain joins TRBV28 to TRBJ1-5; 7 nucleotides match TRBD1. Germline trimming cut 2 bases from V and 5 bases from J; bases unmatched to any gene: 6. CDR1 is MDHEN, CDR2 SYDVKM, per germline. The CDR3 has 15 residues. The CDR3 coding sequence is TGTGCCAGCAGTTTAAGGAGACAGGGATATCAGCCCCAGCATTTT. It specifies CASSLRRQGYQPQHF.

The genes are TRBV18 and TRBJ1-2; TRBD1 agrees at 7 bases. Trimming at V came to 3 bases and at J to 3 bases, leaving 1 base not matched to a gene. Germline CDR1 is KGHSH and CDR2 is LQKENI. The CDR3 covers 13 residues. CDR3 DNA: TGTGCCAGCTCACCTGACAGGGACTATGGCTACACCTTC. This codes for CASSPDRDYGYTF. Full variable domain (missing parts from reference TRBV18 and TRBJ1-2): NAGVMQNPRHLVRRRGQEARLRCSPMKGHSHVYWYRQLPEEGLKFMVYLQKENIIDESGMPKERFSAEFPKEGPSILRIQQVVRGDSAAYFCASSPDRDYGYTFGSGTRLTVV.

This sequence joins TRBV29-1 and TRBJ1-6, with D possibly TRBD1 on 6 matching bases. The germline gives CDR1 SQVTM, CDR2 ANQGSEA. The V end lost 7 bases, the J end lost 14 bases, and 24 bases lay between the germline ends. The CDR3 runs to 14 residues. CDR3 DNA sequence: TGCAGCGCCGATGACAGGTTTGGCGGGGGGGCCCTCCACTTT. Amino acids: CSADDRFGGGALHF.

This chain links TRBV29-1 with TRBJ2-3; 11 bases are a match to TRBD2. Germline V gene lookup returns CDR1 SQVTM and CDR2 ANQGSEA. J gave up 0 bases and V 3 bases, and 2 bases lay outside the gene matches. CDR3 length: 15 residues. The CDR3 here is CSVEGLAVSTDTQYF. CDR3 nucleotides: TGCAGCGTTGAGGGACTAGCGGTTAGCACAGATACGCAGTATTTT.

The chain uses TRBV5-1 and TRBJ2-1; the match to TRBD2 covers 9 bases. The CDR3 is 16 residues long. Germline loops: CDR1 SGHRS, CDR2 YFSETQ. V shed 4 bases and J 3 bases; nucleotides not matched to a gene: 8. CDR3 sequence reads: CASSRSSGTFYNEQFF. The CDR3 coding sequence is TGCGCCAGCAGCCGATCTAGCGGGACTTTCTACAATGAGCAGTTCTTC.

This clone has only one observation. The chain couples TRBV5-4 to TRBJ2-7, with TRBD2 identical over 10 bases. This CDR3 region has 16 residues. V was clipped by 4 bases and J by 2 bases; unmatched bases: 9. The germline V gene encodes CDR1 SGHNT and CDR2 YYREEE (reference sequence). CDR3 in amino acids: CASSIGLAGVPYEQYF. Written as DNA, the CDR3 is TGTGCCAGCAGCATCGGCCTAGCGGGAGTCCCCTACGAGCAGTACTTC.

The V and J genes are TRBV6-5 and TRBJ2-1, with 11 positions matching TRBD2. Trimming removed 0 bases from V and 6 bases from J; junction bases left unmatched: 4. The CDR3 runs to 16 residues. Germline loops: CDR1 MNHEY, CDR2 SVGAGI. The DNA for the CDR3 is TGTGCCAGCAGTTACTCGTTTAGCGGGAGGGCCAATGAGCAGTTCTTC. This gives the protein CASSYSFSGRANEQFF.

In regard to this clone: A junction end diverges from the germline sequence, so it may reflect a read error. CDR3 amino acids: CSSSLVDYGYTF. The DNA of the CDR3 is TGTTCCAGCAGCTTAGTAGACTATGGCTACACCTTC. This chain links TRBV7-9 with TRBJ1-2; no definite D call. This CDR3 is 12 amino acids long. Germline CDR1 SEHNR, CDR2 FQNEAQ (reference sequence).